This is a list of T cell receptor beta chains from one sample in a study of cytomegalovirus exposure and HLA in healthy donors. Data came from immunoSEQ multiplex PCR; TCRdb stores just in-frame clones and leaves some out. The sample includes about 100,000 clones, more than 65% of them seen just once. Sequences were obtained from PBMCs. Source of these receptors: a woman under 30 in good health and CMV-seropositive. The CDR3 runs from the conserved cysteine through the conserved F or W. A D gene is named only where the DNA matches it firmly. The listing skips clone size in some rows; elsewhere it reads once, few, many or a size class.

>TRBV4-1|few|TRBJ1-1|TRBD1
TGCGCCAGCAGCCCTGGACAGGGGAGAGGGGTGAACACTGAAGCTTTCTTT
CASSPGQGRGVNTEAFF
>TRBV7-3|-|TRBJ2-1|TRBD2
TGTGCCAGCAGTCCCCGCGGGGGGAGGTACAATGAGCAGTTCTTC
CASSPRGGRYNEQFF
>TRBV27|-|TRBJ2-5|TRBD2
TGTGCCAGCAGTTTAAGGTTTGGCGGGGGTCAAGAGACCCAGTACTTC
CASSLRFGGGQETQYF
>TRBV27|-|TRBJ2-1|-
TGTGCCAGCAGTTTATCTCTCGGCGGATCCTACAATGAGCAGTTCTTC
CASSLSLGGSYNEQFF
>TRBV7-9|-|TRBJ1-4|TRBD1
TGTGCCAGCAGCCTGGGACAGCAACTAGAAAAACTGTTTTTT
CASSLGQQLEKLFF
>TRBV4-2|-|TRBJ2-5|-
TGTGCCAGCAGCCAAGACTGGAGGGACGGAGAGACCCAGTACTTC
CASSQDWRDGETQYF
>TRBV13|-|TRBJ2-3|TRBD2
TGTGCCAGCAGCTTTCCTAGCGGGGGCACAGATACGCAGTATTTT
CASSFPSGGTDTQYF
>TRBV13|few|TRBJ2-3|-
TGTGCCAGCAGCTTAGGCGGACAGGGAGGGTTGGATACGCAGTATTTT
CASSLGGQGGLDTQYF
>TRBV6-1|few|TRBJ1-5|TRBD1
TGTGCCAGCAGTGAGAGGGGGCCCAATAGCAATCAGCCCCAGCATTTT
CASSERGPNSNQPQHF
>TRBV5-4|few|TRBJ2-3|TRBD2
TGTGCCAGCAGCAAGGGACTAGTTGATACGCAGTATTTT
CASSKGLVDTQYF
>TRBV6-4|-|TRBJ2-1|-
TGTGCCAGCAGTGATAAGCCGGGACTGGATACGGGTGAGCAGTTCTTC
CASSDKPGLDTGEQFF
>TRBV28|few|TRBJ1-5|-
TGTGCCAGCAGCTCACTCCAGGGGAGCCCTAATCAGCCCCAGCATTTT
CASSSLQGSPNQPQHF
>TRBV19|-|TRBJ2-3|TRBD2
TGTGCCAGTAGTATGGCTAGCGGGATTGGGGATACGCAGTATTTT
CASSMASGIGDTQYF
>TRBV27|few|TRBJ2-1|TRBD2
TGTGCCAGCAGTTCGCTAGCGGGAAGGTACAATGAGCAGTTCTTC
CASSSLAGRYNEQFF
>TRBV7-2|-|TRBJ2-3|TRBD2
TGTGCCAGCAGCATGACTAGCGTCACAGATACGCAGTATTTT
CASSMTSVTDTQYF
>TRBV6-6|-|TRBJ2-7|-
TGTGCCAGCAGTTATGTGAGGGAGCCCTCCTACGAGCAGTACTTC
CASSYVREPSYEQYF
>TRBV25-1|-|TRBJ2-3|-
TGTGCCAGCATGTTCGCGGGTGGGACAGATACGCAGTATTTT
CASMFAGGTDTQYF
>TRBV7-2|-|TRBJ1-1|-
TGTGCCAGCAGCTTAAGGACAGCAAGGGGGGCTTTCTTT
CASSLRTARGAFF
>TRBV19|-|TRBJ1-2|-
TGTGCCAGTAGTACTTACAGGGACTATGGCTACACCTTC
CASSTYRDYGYTF
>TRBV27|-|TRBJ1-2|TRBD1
TGTGCCAGCCGGCGGACAGGGGGCAACTATGGCTACACCTTC
CASRRTGGNYGYTF
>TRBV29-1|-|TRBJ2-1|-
TGCAGCGCCCGGGACGGGACTTACAATGAGCAGTTCTTC
CSARDGTYNEQFF
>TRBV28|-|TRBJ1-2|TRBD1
TGTGCCAGCAGTTCCTACAGGGGTGGCTACACCTTC
CASSSYRGGYTF
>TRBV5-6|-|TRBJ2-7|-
TGTGCCAGCAGCCTCATCCGGAGGGCCGTCGACGAGCAGTACTTC
CASSLIRRAVDEQYF
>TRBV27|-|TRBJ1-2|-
TGTGCCAGCAGTTTATCGCCCCGAGGGGAGGACTATGGCTACACCTTC
CASSLSPRGEDYGYTF
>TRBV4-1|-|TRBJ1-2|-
TGCGCCAGCAGCCAAGAATCGCAGGGGACATATGGCTACACCTTC
CASSQESQGTYGYTF
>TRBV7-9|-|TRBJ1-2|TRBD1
TGTGCCAGCAGCTTAGGACAGGGGGCGGGCTATGGCTACACCTTC
CASSLGQGAGYGYTF
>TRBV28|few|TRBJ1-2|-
TGTGCCAGCAGTTTTCGGGCCGACAGGCTTAACTATGGCTACACCTTC
CASSFRADRLNYGYTF
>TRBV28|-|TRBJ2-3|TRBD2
TGTGCCAGCAGTCTAGCGGGGACCCAGGCGGGGGGTACGCAGTATTTT
CASSLAGTQAGGTQYF
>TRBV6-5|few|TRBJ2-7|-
TGTGCCAGCAGTTACTCGCCCCCGGGGGAGCAGTACTTC
CASSYSPPGEQYF
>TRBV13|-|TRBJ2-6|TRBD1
TGTGCCAGCAACCGACAGGGACCTGGGGCCAACGTCCTGACTTTC
CASNRQGPGANVLTF
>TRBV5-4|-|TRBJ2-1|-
TGTGCCAGCACCCCGGGGGGCCCCAACAATGAGCAGTTCTTC
CASTPGGPNNEQFF
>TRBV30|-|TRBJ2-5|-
TGTGCCTGGAGTGGGGGGGACGGTCCATGGGAGACCCAGTACTTC
CAWSGGDGPWETQYF
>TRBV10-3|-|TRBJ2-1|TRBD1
TGTGCCATCAGTGTACAGGGGGACCCCTACAATGAGCAGTTCTTC
CAISVQGDPYNEQFF
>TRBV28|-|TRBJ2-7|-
TGTGCCAGCCTCCTTAGCAGGGCAACCCACGAGCAGTACTTC
CASLLSRATHEQYF
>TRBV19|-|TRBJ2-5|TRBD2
TGTGCCAGTAGGAGGACTAGCGGGTACCAAGAGACCCAGTACTTC
CASRRTSGYQETQYF
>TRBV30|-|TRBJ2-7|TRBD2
TGTGCCTGGAGGAGGCCTAGCGGGTCCTACGAGCAGTACTTC
CAWRRPSGSYEQYF
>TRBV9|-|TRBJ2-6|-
TGTGCCAGCAGCACCCCCGGGGGTATCTCTGGGGCCAACGTCCTGACTTTC
CASSTPGGISGANVLTF